What follows describes a single TCR beta chain. Under the authors' procedure: It was from reference gene primer amplification that nucleated cell counts were estimated. The protocol was immunoSEQ multiplex PCR, while the TCRdb copy is restricted to in-frame clones and leaves out a portion. V and J calls plus clone size are reproduced from that table; the DNA served to infer D and trimming. This sample carries 53,000 or so clones, 86% of them seen once, and the ten largest clones take about 12%. The entry originates in a study of blood T cell repertoires in COVID-19. Study overall: Whether acute or convalescent, the COVID-19 samples came from the United States, Italy and Spain. Sources were T cells, B-cell-depleted T cells, or PBMCs; the material itself was cDNA or gDNA.

The sequence derives from a man aged 70-80 years with active COVID-19. Sequenced input: peripheral blood.

For the CDR3, the DNA is TGTGCCAGCTCACCGACACCCGAAGCTTTCTTT. Encoded protein: CASSPTPEAFF. The chain couples TRBV18 to TRBJ1-1; D remains ambiguous. The CDR3 consists of 11 residues. The germline gives CDR1 KGHSH, CDR2 LQKENI. With 3 bases removed from V and 8 bases from J, the gap between germline ends came to 7 bases.